This paragraph reports one TCR beta chain. This clonotype was detected many times. The target of this receptor is not known. No qualities accompany the bases; no much larger clone lies one base away. Naive CD8 T cell libraries were made from around 18,000 to 910,000 sorted cells using 10%, 30% or 50% of purified RNA. Naive CD8 T cells, defined as CD8+CD4-CCR7+CD45RA+, were FACS-sorted into RLT Plus buffer on a BD FACSAria II. Detection sensitivity was tested by spiking Jurkat RNA equal to about 10 TCR copies' worth into samples containing about 19,000-1,000,000 naive CD8 T cells. CD8 T cells were enriched using RosetteSep CD8+ T Cell Enrichment Cocktail and Ficoll-Paque, and the enriched cells then underwent ACK red cell lysis. The sample is drawn from a study of molecular identifiers for immune sequencing clone quantification (dated by TCRdb to 2017 to 2018). In the study overall: For a replicate experiment, RNA from roughly 18,000 or 92,000 naive CD8 T cells was divided into five aliquots, and four of the five aliquots were sequenced. This methods study used CD8 T cells to benchmark TCR RNA copy counting and molecular-identifier clustering-based TCR repertoire sequencing (MIDCIRS).

Overall study results and their limits: Highly expanded clone sizes could be underestimated because identical TCR molecules may share a barcode. Modeling indicated roughly 3.2 TCR RNA copies recovered per cell, compared with about 9.4 by digital PCR, which implies a capture efficiency of around 30%. Clones above 20 RNA copies held over 99% of molecules in CMV-specific effector cells but under 1% in naive cells. The naive libraries included spiked-in Jurkat TCR RNA (around nine copies' worth), and this Jurkat TCR RNA is not part of the donor repertoire. Spiked-in Jurkat TCR RNA equivalent to a single cell was reported to be detectable even among 750,000 to 1,000,000 naive CD8 T cells. When barcode sub-clustering was omitted, TCR diversity was inflated by chimeric consensus sequences, with chimeras reaching as high as 47%.

The library relied on PCR. The instrument given in TCRdb is Illumina HiSeq 4000. Bulk TCR libraries were prepared as previously described, using TCR primers listed in Table S5. Purification of total RNA was performed with the Qiagen AllPrep DNA/RNA kit. Reads from multiple sequencing runs of the same library were pooled before analysis. The study's processing was this. Only reads with exact TCR constant sequence were kept, trimmed to 150 nt, and grouped by their 12-nt molecular barcodes. Within each barcode group, reads were sub-clustered at a 15% Levenshtein threshold, and quality-weighted consensus sequences were built per RNA molecule. Non-functional sequences were removed, as were lower-count sequences one edit away from another. Based on fitting two negative binomial distributions, any barcode sub-cluster with under 20% of the maximum read count was discarded. TCRdb reprocessed the public reads (quality trimming at Q25 with fastp, clone calling with MiXCR) and kept in-frame beta chains. CDR3 protein sequences are deduplicated, and each keeps its most common genes and DNA. Clone size and V and J calls follow TCRdb, not the original study. Counted in this sample were about 640,000 distinct CDR3 sequences; just under 20% of them appeared once. The ten largest clones take up 0.7% to 1% of the sample.

The CDR3, from cysteine to phenylalanine, totals 13 residues. Solely the CDR3 DNA is kept, with 39 bases framed from the first base. V lost 4 bases and J lost 6 bases, and the count of bases not matched to a germline gene is 6. The CDR1 and CDR2 encoded by the germline V gene are LGHNA and YSLEER. This receptor chain uses TRBV4-3 and TRBJ2-7, and TRBD1 matches 7 of the central bases. The sample was naive CD8+ T cells from blood, with Jurkat cell RNA spiked in. The meaning of the sample's cell subset or site label: FACS-sorted CD8+CD4-CCR7+CD45RA+ naive T cells. This receptor was identified in a human donor in good health. Some libraries in this study had Jurkat cell RNA spiked in. CDR3 protein: CASSRGQIGEQYF. The bases are TGCGCCAGCAGCCGGGGACAGATAGGCGAGCAGTACTTC.